This T cell receptor (beta chain) was captured in a study of blood T cell repertoires in COVID-19. Turning to the study itself: In each case, the material was cDNA or gDNA derived from T cells, B-cell-depleted T cells, or PBMCs.

Authors' analysis steps: Reference gene primer amplification yielded estimated nucleated cell counts. Profiling relied on immunoSEQ multiplex PCR, and the TCRdb table lists in-frame clones only, not all of them. V and J calls and clone size are as listed in that table; D and trimming were resolved from the DNA. The repertoire holds over 200,000 clones, with 83% as singletons. The sequence was collected from a man older than 75 with acute or convalescent COVID-19. Sequencing was carried out using peripheral blood.

CDR3 sequence reads: CSVEVVAGFNEQFF. CDR3 DNA sequence: TGCAGCGTTGAAGTTGTAGCGGGTTTCAATGAGCAGTTCTTC. The chain couples TRBV29-1 to TRBJ2-1; TRBD2 matches at 7 bases. CDR1 is SQVTM, CDR2 ANQGSEA, per germline. The CDR3 has 14 amino acids. V trimming: 1 base; J trimming: 6 bases; junction bases outside the gene matches: 6.